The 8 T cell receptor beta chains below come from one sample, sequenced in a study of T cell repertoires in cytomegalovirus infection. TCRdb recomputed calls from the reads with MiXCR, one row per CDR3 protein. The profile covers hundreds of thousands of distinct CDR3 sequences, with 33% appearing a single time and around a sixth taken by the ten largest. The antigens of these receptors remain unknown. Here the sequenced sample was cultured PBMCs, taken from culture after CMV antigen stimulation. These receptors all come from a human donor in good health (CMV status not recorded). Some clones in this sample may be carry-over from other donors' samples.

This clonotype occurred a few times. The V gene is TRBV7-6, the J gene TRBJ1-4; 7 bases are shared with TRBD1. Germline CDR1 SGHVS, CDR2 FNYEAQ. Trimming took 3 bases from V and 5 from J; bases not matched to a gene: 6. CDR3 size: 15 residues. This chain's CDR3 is CASSFGQAVNEKLFF. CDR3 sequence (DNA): TGTGCCAGCAGCTTCGGACAGGCAGTAAATGAAAAACTGTTTTTT.

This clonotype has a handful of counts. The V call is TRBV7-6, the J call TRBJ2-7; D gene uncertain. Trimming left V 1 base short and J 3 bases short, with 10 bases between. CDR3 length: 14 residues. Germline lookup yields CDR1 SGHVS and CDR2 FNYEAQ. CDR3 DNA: TGTGCCAGCAGCTTAGGCCCAGTGAACTACGAGCAGTACTTC. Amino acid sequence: CASSLGPVNYEQYF.

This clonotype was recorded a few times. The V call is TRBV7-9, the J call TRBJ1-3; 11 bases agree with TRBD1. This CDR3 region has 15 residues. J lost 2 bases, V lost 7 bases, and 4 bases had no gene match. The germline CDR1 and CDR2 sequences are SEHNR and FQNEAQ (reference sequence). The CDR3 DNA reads TGTGCCAGCACCAAGGGACAGGGGGCTGGAAACACCATATATTTT. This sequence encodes CASTKGQGAGNTIYF.

The CDR3 protein is CASRTPDRANTGELFF. The CDR3 region has the DNA TGTGCCAGCAGGACCCCGGACAGGGCGAACACCGGGGAGCTGTTTTTT. This rearrangement joins TRBV6-2 or TRBV6-3 to TRBJ2-2; 8 bases are a match to TRBD1. V trimming: 6 bases; J trimming: 0 bases; junction bases outside the gene matches: 6. Germline CDR1 and CDR2: MNHEY and SVGEGT. CDR3 length equals 16 residues.

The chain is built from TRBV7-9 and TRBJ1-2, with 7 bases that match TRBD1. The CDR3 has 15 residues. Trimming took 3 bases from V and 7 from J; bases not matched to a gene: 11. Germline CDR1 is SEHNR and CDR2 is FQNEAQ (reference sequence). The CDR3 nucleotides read TGTGCCAGCAGCTTTCTCGGACCGACAGGGTCTGGCTACACCTTC. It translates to CASSFLGPTGSGYTF.

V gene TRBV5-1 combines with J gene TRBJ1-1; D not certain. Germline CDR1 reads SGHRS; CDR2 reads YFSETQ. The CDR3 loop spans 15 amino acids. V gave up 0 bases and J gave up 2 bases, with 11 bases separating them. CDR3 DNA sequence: TGCGCCAGCAGCTTGGGGCCAGAGGAAAACACTGAAGCTTTCTTT. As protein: CASSLGPEENTEAFF.

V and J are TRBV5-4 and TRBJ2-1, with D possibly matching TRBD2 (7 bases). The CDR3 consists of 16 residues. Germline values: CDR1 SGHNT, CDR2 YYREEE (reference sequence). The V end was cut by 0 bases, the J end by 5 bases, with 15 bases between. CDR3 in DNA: TGTGCCAGCAGCTTGGCCAGGGGTGGGAGGGACAATGAGCAGTTCTTC. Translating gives CASSLARGGRDNEQFF.

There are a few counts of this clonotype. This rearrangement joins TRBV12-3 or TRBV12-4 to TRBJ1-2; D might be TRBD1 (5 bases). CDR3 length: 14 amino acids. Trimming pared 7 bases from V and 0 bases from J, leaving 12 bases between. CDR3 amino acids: CASKLREANYGYTF. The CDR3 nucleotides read TGTGCCAGCAAACTCAGGGAAGCTAACTATGGCTACACCTTC.